This TCR beta chain was documented in a study of identical twins. Whole-study findings and limits: Insertion counts were lower in abundant cord blood beta clonotypes, a trend that memory repertoires did not show.

The CDR3 runs to 13 residues. V lost 1 base to trimming and J lost 9 bases, with 10 bases between them. Per germline, CDR1 LGHDT and CDR2 YNNKEL (reference sequence). The table lists this clonotype with a few counts. As yet, its antigen is unknown. TCRdb analysed the 5' RACE reads with MiXCR anew, one entry per CDR3 protein. The top ten clones hold approximately 0.49% of a sample with 500,000 to 650,000 distinct CDR3 sequences, 20% to 25% of them seen once. The same sample was also studied in work on yellow fever vaccine responses in identical twins. This second study notes: Twin vaccine T cell responses reportedly seemed partly convergent, partly personalized.

The V and J genes are TRBV3-1 and TRBJ1-5, with a weak D call TRBD1 (5 bases). The sample comprised CD4+ T cells sorted from blood. The TCR comes from a woman aged 18-30 years in good health. CDR3 DNA sequence: TGTGCCAGCAGCCAAGGAGGAGGGGCGCCCCAGCATTTT. Translated, it gives CASSQGGGAPQHF.